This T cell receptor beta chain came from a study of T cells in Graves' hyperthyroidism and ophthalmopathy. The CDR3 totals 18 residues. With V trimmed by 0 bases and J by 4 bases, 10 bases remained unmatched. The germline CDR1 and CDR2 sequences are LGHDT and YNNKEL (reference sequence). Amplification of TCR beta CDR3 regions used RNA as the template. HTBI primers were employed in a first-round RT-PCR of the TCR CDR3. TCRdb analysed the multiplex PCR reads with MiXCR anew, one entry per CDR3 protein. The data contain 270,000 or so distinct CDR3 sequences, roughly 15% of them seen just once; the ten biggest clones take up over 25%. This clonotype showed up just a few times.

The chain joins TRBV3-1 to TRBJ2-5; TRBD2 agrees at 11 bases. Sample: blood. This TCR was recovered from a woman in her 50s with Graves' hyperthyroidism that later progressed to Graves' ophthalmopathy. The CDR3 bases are TGTGCCAGCAGCCAAGATCGGTCACTAGCGGGAGTCTTAGAGACCCAGTACTTC. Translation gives CASSQDRSLAGVLETQYF.